A single sample gave rise to the 21 T cell receptor beta chains below, sequenced in a study of T-cell memory formation after mild COVID-19. TCRdb reanalysed the 5' RACE reads using MiXCR and keeps one entry per CDR3 protein. The sample carries 430,000 or so distinct CDR3 sequences, approximately 25% recorded once. The sample consisted of PBMCs or a T cell subset sorted from them (not recorded which). These receptors all come from an adult woman who had mild COVID-19 (a few samples of this study predate the infection). Cell type and time point are not known.

In this sample, this clonotype turned up a few times. The rearrangement links TRBV21-1 to TRBJ1-3; the D call TRBD1 from the table was never checked on the DNA. TRBV21-1 has pseudogene status. This CDR3 is 15 amino acids long. The DNA for the CDR3 is TGTGCCAGCAGCTCGACAGGGAAAGGTGGAAACACCATATATTTT. Translating gives CASSSTGKGGNTIYF.

The J gene is TRBJ2-7, the V gene TRBV29-1; 9 nucleotides line up with TRBD2. Germline V gives CDR1 SQVTM, CDR2 ANQGSEA. The V segment lost 5 bases and the J segment 4 bases; nucleotides outside the gene matches: 6. This CDR3 is built from 13 residues. The CDR3 loop is CSVTSGLAYEQYF. The CDR3 nucleotides are TGCAGCGTTACGTCCGGACTAGCGTACGAGCAGTACTTC.

This clonotype was detected many times. The V and J genes are TRBV12-3 or TRBV12-4 and TRBJ2-1; 8 bases are a match to TRBD2. The CDR3 runs to 13 residues. Trimming removed 7 bases from V and 10 bases from J; junction bases left unmatched: 9. Written as DNA, the CDR3 is TGTGCCAGCACCGATCCCGGACTAGCCGAGCAGTTCTTC. Amino acid sequence: CASTDPGLAEQFF.

This chain connects TRBV19 to TRBJ2-7; possibly TRBD2 for D (6 bases). CDR3 length: 14 residues. Per the germline V gene, CDR1 is LNHDA and CDR2 is SQIVND (reference sequence). The V gene lost 6 bases and the J gene lost 5 bases, with 17 bases spanning the gap. DNA for the CDR3: TGTGCCAGTAGAAGACTAGTCAGCAGTAACGAGCAGTACTTC. It translates to CASRRLVSSNEQYF.

The rearrangement joins TRBV4-1 to TRBJ1-1; 8 bases agree with TRBD1. The CDR3 length is 12 residues. Trimming took 10 bases from V and 12 from J; bases not matched to a gene: 13. The germline V gene has CDR1 MGHRA and CDR2 YSYEKL. CDR3 sequence (DNA): TGCGCCACCCAGGGGGCAGACCCTTGTCCTTTCTTT. Residues: CATQGADPCPFF.

The chain links TRBV9 to TRBJ1-4; the D gene is possibly TRBD1 (5 bases). The germline V and J ends were trimmed by 2 bases and 8 bases, with 13 bases remaining between them. The CDR3 covers 14 residues. CDR1 and CDR2 (germline): SGDLS, YYNGEE. In DNA form, the CDR3 reads TGTGCCAGCAGCGTGGACAATGGGGTCGAAAAACTGTTTTTT. It specifies CASSVDNGVEKLFF.

The sample holds a few counts of this clonotype. The gene calls are TRBV28 and TRBJ2-3; 10 bases map to TRBD2. Trimming cost V 4 bases and J 2 bases; bases outside gene matches: 12. Per germline, CDR1 MDHEN and CDR2 SYDVKM. There are 18 residues in the CDR3. The CDR3 bases are TGTGCCAGCAGTTCCCGGGGTTTGACTAGCGGGCACACAGATACGCAGTATTTT. It specifies CASSSRGLTSGHTDTQYF.

The chain joins TRBV7-9 to TRBJ1-6; a possible D gene is TRBD1 (6 bases). Germline assignment: CDR1 SEHNR and CDR2 FQNEAQ (reference sequence). The V end was cut by 3 bases, the J end by 10 bases, with 13 bases between. The CDR3 runs to 14 residues. As DNA, the CDR3 is TGTGCCAGCAGCTTCAGGGGTGGGCTCTCACCCCTCCACTTT. Translation: CASSFRGGLSPLHF.

This clonotype has more than one count but fewer than ten. The gene calls are TRBV11-2 and TRBJ2-5; no clear D. From germline, CDR1 is SGHAT and CDR2 FQNNGV. Between the trimmed V and J ends, which lost 3 bases and 2 bases, there was a span of 13 bases. This CDR3 is built from 15 residues. CDR3: CASSFHSFKQETQYF. CDR3 coding DNA: TGTGCCAGCAGCTTTCATTCCTTCAAGCAAGAGACCCAGTACTTC. Drawing the rest from reference TRBV11-2 and TRBJ2-5, the complete variable domain is EAGVAQSPRYKIIEKRQSVAFWCNPISGHATLYWYQQILGQGPKLLIQFQNNGVVDDSQLPKDRFSAERLKGVDSTLKIQPAKLEDSAVYLCASSFHSFKQETQYFGPGTRLLVL.

In this sample, this clonotype turned up a few times. The chain recombines TRBV12-3 or TRBV12-4 with TRBJ1-2, with 7 bases matching TRBD1. The junction had 8 bases not matched to a gene; V was cut back by 7 bases and J by 6 bases. The CDR3 extends over 13 amino acids. CDR3 nucleotide sequence: TGTGCCAGCACCCTGACAGGGAGCGATGGCTACACCTTC. Protein sequence: CASTLTGSDGYTF.

This sequence joins TRBV3-1 and TRBJ2-7, with D possibly being TRBD1 or TRBD2 (5 bases each). The germline V gene encodes CDR1 LGHDT and CDR2 YNNKEL (reference sequence). The CDR3 sequence is 12 residues long. Trimming shortened V by 4 bases and J by 6 bases, and 10 bases separated the two germline ends. In nucleotides, the CDR3 is TGTGCCAGCAGCCCGGGACCCCTCGAGCAGTACTTC. Its protein product is CASSPGPLEQYF.

This clonotype was counted only a few times. The rearrangement joins TRBV5-6 to TRBJ2-3, with 8 bases matching TRBD1. After removal of 4 bases from V and 6 bases from J, the junction contained 10 bases not matched to a gene. The germline gives CDR1 SGHDT, CDR2 YYEEEE. This CDR3 has 15 residues. The CDR3 region is CASSVGQGAGDTQYF. CDR3 nucleotides: TGTGCCAGCAGCGTCGGGCAGGGGGCAGGGGATACGCAGTATTTT.

This clonotype was recorded a few times. The chain has TRBV12-3 or TRBV12-4 and TRBJ2-3, with unresolved D. The CDR3 has 15 amino acids. Trimming removed 2 bases from V and 1 base from J, with 10 bases in between. The CDR3 region has the DNA TGTGCCAGCAGTTTATCCGGATGGGGCACAGATACGCAGTATTTT. It yields the protein CASSLSGWGTDTQYF.

The chain is built from TRBV20-1 and TRBJ2-7; 9 bases fit TRBD1. The germline CDR1 and CDR2 sequences are DFQATT and SNEGSKA (reference sequence). V dropped 6 bases and J dropped 4; count of bases not matched to a gene: 7. There are 13 residues in the CDR3. The CDR3 region is CSAPGQGLYEQYF. DNA for the CDR3: TGCAGTGCCCCGGGACAGGGTTTATACGAGCAGTACTTC.

This clonotype was counted only a few times. The gene calls are TRBV3-1 and TRBJ2-5, with D possibly called TRBD1 or TRBD2 (5 bases each). Germline V CDR1 and CDR2: LGHDT, YNNKEL (reference sequence). The CDR3 sequence is 14 residues long. Trimming took 4 bases from V and 2 from J, leaving 11 bases between them. Here the CDR3 reads CASSPRWGQETQYF. CDR3 nucleotide sequence: TGTGCCAGCAGCCCCCGGTGGGGGCAAGAGACCCAGTACTTC.

This clonotype was counted only a few times. The rearrangement joins TRBV9 to TRBJ2-3; 8 bases fit TRBD2. The CDR3 totals 16 residues. The germline V gene encodes CDR1 SGDLS and CDR2 YYNGEE. V shed 5 bases, J shed 4 bases, and the junction held 12 bases outside the gene matches. CDR3 sequence reads: CASSTGVAGLADTQYF. CDR3 sequence (DNA): TGTGCCAGCAGTACCGGGGTAGCGGGGCTTGCAGATACGCAGTATTTT.

The V call is TRBV4-2, the J call TRBJ2-4; unclear D gene. Between the trimmed V and J ends, which lost 1 base and 8 bases, there was a span of 12 bases. This CDR3 is built from 14 residues. CDR1 LGHNA and CDR2 YNFKEQ come from the germline V gene. This CDR3 is CASSQGDRDDIQYF. The CDR3 region has the DNA TGTGCCAGCAGCCAAGGCGATAGGGATGACATTCAGTACTTC.

This rearrangement joins TRBV24-1 to TRBJ2-1; D is perhaps TRBD2 (6 bases). Germline CDR1 reads KGHDR; CDR2 reads SFDVKD. Trimming removed 5 bases from V and 4 bases from J, with 17 bases in between. This CDR3 has 16 residues. CDR3 region: CATSGGEAPIYNEQFF. CDR3 bases: TGTGCCACCAGTGGAGGGGAGGCCCCGATATACAATGAGCAGTTCTTC.

V usage is TRBV6-2 or TRBV6-3 and J usage is TRBJ2-1, with D hard to call. CDR1 is MNHEY, CDR2 SVGEGT, per germline. Trimming removed 2 bases at V and 7 bases at J, with 9 bases between. This CDR3 region has 13 residues. The CDR3 region is CASSYISGNEQFF. The CDR3 DNA is TGTGCCAGCAGTTACATCTCTGGGAATGAGCAGTTCTTC.

This clonotype was observed at least ten times. The J gene is TRBJ2-1, the V gene TRBV5-5; the D is unclear. CDR1 and CDR2 from the germline V gene are SGHKS and YYEKEE (reference sequence). Trimming cost V 3 bases and J 6 bases, with 10 bases left between them. There are 13 residues in the CDR3. DNA for the CDR3: TGTGCCAGCAGCTCCTCCGGGTTCAATGAGCAGTTCTTC. Protein: CASSSSGFNEQFF.

The chain links TRBV5-1 to TRBJ2-5; 14 bases are shared with TRBD2. V was clipped by 5 bases and J by 4 bases; unmatched bases: 7. CDR1 is SGHRS and CDR2 is YFSETQ in the germline V gene. The length of the CDR3 is 16 residues. The CDR3 coding sequence is TGCGCCAGCAGTTATGGACTAGCGGGAGGCGGAGAGACCCAGTACTTC. It is translated as CASSYGLAGGGETQYF.